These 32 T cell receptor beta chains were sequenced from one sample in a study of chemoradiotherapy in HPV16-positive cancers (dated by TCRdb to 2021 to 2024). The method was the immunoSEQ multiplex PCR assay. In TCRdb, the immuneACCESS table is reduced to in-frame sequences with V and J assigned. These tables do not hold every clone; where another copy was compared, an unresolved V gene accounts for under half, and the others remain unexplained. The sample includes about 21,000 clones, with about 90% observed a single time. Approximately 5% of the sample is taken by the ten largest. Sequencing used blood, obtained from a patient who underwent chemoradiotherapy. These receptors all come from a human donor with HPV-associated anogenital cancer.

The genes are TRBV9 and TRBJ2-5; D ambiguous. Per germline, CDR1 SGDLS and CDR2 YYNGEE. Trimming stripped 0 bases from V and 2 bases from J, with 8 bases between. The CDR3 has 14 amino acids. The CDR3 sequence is CASSVGGPQETQYF. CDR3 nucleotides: TGTGCCAGCAGCGTAGGTGGGCCTCAAGAGACCCAGTACTTC.

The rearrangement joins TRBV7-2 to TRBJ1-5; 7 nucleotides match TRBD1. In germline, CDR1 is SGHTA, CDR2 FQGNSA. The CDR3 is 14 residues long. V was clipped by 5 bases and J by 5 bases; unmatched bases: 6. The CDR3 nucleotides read TGTGCCAGCAGCAACAGACAGGGTTATCAGCCCCAGCATTTT. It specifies CASSNRQGYQPQHF.

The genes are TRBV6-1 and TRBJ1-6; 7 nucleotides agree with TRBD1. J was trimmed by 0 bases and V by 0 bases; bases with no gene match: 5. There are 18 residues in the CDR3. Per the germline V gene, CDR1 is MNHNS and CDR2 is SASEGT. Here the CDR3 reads CASSEAVRGSSYNSPLHF. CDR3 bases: TGTGCCAGCAGTGAAGCGGTCAGGGGGAGCTCCTATAATTCACCCCTCCACTTT.

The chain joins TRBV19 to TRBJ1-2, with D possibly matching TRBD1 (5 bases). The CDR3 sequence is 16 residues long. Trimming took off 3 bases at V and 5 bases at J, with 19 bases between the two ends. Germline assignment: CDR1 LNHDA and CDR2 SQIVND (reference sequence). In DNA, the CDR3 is TGTGCCAGTAGTATGGGGTCAGGGTACCAAATGTATGGCTACACCTTC. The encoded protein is CASSMGSGYQMYGYTF.

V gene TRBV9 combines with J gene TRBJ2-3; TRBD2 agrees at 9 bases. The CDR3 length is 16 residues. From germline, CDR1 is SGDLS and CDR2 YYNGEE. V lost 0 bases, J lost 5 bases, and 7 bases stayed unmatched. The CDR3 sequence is CASSVGGLALGDTQYF. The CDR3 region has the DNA TGTGCCAGCAGCGTAGGAGGACTAGCGCTGGGAGATACGCAGTATTTT. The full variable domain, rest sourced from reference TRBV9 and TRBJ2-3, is DSGVTQTPKHLITATGQRVTLRCSPRSGDLSVYWYQQSLDQGLQFLIQYYNGEERAKGNILERFSAQQFPDLHSELNLSSLELGDSALYFCASSVGGLALGDTQYFGPGTRLTVL.

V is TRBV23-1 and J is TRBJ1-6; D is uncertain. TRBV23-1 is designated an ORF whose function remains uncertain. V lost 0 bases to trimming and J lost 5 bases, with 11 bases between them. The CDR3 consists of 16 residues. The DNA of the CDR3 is TGCGCCAGCAGTCAATCTGTGGGGTCCGATAATTCACCCCTCCACTTT. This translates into CASSQSVGSDNSPLHF.

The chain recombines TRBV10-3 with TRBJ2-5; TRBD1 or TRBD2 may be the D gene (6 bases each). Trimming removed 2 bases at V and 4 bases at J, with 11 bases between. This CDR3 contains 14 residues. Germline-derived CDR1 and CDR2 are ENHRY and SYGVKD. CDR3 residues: CAISEPGARETQYF. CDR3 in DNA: TGTGCCATCAGTGAGCCGGGGGCGCGAGAGACCCAGTACTTC.

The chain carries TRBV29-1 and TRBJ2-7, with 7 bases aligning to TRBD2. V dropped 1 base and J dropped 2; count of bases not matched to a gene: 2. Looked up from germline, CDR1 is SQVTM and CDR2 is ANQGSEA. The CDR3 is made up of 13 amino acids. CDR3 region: CSVEVGGPYEQYF. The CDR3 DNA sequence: TGCAGCGTTGAAGTGGGAGGGCCCTACGAGCAGTACTTC.

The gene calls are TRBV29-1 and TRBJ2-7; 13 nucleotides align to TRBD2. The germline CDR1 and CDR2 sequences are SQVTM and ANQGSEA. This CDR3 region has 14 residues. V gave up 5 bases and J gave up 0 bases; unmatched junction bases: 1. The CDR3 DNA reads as TGCAGCGTTAGACTAGCGGGGGGCTCCTACGAGCAGTACTTC. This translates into CSVRLAGGSYEQYF.

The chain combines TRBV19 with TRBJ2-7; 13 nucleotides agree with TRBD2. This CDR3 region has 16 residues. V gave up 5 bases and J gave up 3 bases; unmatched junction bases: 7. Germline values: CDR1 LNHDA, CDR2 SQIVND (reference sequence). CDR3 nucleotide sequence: TGTGCCAGTAGTCCCGGGACTAGCGGGACCTACTACGAGCAGTACTTC. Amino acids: CASSPGTSGTYYEQYF.

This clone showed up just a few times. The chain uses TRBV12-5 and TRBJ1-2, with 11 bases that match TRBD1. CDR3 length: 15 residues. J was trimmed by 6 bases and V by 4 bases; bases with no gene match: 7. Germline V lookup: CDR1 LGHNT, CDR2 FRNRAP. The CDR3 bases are TGTGCTAGTGGTTCCCGGGACAGGGGGTTTCATGGCTACACCTTC. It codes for CASGSRDRGFHGYTF.

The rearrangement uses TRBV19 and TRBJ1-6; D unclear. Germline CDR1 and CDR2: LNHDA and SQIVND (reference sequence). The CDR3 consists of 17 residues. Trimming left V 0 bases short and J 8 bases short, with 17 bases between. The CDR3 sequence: CASSIDLASILHSPLHF. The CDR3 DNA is TGTGCCAGTAGTATAGATCTGGCCAGTATACTCCATTCACCCCTCCACTTT.

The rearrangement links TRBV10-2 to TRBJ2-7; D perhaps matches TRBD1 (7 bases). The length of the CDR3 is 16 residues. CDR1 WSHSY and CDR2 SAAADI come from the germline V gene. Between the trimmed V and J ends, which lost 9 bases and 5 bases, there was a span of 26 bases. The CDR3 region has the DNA TGCGCCAGTGCGGGAAGGTCCGGGACAGTCATAAACGAGCAGTACTTC. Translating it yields CASAGRSGTVINEQYF.

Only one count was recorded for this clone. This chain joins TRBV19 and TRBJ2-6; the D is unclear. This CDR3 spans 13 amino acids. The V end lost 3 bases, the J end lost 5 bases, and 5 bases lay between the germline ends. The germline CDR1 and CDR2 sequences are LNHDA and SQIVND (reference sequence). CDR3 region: CASSMLRANVLTF. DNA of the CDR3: TGTGCCAGTAGTATGCTCAGGGCCAACGTCCTGACTTTC.

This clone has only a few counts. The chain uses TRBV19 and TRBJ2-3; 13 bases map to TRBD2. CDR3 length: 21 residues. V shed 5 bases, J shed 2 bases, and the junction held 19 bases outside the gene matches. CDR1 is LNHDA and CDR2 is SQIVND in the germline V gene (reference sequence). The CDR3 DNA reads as TGTGCCAGTAGTTCCCGGGACCCTTATCGGACTAGCGGGGGATACACAGATACGCAGTATTTT. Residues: CASSSRDPYRTSGGYTDTQYF. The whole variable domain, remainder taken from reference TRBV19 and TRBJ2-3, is DGGITQSPKYLFRKEGQNVTLSCEQNLNHDAMYWYRQDPGQGLRLIYYSQIVNDFQKGDIAEGYSVSREKKESFPLTVTSAQKNPTAFYLCASSSRDPYRTSGGYTDTQYFGPGTRLTVL.

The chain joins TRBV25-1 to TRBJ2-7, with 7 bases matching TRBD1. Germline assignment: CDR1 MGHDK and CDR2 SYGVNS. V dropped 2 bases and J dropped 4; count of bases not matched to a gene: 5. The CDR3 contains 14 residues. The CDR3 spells CASSEGTARYEQYF. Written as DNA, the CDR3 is TGTGCCAGCAGTGAAGGGACAGCGAGGTACGAGCAGTACTTC.

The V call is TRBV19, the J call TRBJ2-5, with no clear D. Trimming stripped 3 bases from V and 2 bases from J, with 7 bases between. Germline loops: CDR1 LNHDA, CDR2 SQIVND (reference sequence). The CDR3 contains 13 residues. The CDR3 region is CASSILLQETQYF. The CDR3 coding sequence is TGTGCCAGTAGTATTCTACTACAAGAGACCCAGTACTTC.

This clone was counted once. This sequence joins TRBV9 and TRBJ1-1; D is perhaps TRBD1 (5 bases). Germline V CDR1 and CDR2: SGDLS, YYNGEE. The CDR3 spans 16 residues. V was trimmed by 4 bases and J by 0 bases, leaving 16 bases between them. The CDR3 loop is CASSPRGGPMNTEAFF. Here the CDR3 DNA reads TGTGCCAGCAGCCCCCGGGGGGGACCCATGAACACTGAAGCTTTCTTT.

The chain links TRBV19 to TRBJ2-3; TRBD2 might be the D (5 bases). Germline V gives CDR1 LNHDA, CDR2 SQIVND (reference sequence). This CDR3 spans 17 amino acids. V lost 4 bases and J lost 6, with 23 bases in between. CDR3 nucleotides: TGTGCCAGTAGTACCCCGGCCCCAGCGGATCGAGGGGATACGCAGTATTTT. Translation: CASSTPAPADRGDTQYF.

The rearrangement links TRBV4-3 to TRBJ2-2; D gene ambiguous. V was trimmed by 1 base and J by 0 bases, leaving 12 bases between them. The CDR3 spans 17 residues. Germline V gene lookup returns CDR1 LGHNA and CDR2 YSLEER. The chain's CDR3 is CASSQGVPWANTGELFF. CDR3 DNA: TGCGCCAGCAGCCAAGGAGTACCTTGGGCGAACACCGGGGAGCTGTTTTTT.

CDR3 amino acids: CALQTGHYSGNTIYF. The CDR3 coding sequence is TGTGCACTTCAAACCGGACATTACTCTGGAAACACCATATATTTT. This sequence joins TRBV30 and TRBJ1-3, with D possibly being TRBD1 (5 bases). Germline V lookup: CDR1 GTSNPN, CDR2 SVGIG (reference sequence). The length of the CDR3 is 15 residues.

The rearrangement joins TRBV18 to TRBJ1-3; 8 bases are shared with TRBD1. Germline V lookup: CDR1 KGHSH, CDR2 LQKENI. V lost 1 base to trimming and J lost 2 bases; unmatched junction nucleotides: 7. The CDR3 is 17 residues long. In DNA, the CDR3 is TGTGCCAGCTCACCACTCCCGGACAGGGTACCTGGAAACACCATATATTTT. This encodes CASSPLPDRVPGNTIYF.

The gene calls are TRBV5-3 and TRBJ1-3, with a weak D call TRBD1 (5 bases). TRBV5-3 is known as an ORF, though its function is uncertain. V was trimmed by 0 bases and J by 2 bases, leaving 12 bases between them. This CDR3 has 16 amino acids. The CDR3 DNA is TGTGCCAGAAGCTTGGTCCCGACAGTCGCTGGAAACACCATATATTTT. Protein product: CARSLVPTVAGNTIYF.

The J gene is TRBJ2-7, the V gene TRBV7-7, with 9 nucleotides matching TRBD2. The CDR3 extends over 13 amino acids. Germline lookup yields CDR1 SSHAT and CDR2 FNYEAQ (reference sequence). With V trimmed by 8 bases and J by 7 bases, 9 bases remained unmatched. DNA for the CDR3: TGTGCCAGCCAGGCTAGCGGGGATTGGGAGCAGTACTTC. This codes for CASQASGDWEQYF.

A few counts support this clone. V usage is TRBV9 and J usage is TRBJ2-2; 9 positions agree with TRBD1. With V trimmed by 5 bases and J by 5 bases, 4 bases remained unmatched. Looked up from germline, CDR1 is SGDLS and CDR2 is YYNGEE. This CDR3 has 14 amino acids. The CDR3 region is CASSATGGTGELFF. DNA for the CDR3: TGTGCCAGCAGTGCGACAGGGGGGACCGGGGAGCTGTTTTTT.

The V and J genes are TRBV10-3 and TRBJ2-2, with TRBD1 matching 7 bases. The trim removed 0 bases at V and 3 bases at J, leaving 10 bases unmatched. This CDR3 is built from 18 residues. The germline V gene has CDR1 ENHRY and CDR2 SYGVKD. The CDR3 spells CAISESRTGWEYTGELFF. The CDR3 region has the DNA TGTGCCATCAGTGAGTCTCGGACAGGATGGGAATACACCGGGGAGCTGTTTTTT.

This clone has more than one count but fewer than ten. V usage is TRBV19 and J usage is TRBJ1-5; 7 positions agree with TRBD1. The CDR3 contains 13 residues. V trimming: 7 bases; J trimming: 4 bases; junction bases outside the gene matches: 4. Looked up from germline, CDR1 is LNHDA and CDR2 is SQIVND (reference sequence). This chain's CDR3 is CASTSTGNQPQHF. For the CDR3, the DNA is TGTGCCAGTACCTCGACAGGGAATCAGCCCCAGCATTTT.

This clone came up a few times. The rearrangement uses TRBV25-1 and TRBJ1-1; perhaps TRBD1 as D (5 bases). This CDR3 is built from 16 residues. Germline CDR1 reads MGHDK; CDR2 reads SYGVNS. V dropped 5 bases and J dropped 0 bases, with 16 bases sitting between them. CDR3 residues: CASSTKGRGLNTEAFF. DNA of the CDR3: TGTGCCAGCAGTACCAAAGGGAGGGGATTGAACACTGAAGCTTTCTTT.

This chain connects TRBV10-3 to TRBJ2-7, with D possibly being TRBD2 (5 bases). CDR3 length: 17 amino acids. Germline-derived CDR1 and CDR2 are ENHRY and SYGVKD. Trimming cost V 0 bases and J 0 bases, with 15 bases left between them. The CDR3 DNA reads TGTGCCATCAGTGAGTCGTCGAGGGTCCTGATCTCCTACGAGCAGTACTTC. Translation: CAISESSRVLISYEQYF.

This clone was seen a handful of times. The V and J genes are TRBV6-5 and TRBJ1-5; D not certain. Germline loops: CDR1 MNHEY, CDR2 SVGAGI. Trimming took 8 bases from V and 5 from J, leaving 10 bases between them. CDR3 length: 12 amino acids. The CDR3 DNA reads TGTGCCAGCGGCCCCCCTTATCAGCCCCAGCATTTT. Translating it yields CASGPPYQPQHF.

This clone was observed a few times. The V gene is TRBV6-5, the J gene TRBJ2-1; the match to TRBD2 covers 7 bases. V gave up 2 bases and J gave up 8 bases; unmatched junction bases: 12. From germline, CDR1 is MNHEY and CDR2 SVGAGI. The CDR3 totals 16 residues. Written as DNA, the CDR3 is TGTGCCAGCAGTTACAGTGGGGGGGGGACGGGCGATGAGCAGTTCTTC. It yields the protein CASSYSGGGTGDEQFF.

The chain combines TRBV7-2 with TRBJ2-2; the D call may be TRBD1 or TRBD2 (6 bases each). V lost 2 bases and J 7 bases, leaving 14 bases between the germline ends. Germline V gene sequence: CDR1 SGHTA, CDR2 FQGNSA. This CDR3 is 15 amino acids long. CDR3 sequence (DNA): TGTGCCAGCAGCTTATTGGGGGGCGGGAACGGGGAGCTGTTTTTT. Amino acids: CASSLLGGGNGELFF.